The clone carrying this T cell receptor beta chain showed up just once. The data originate from a study of blood T cell repertoires in COVID-19. Trimming cost V 1 base and J 0 bases; bases outside gene matches: 5. Germline V gene lookup returns CDR1 MNHNS and CDR2 SASEGT. CDR3 size: 16 residues. The assay was immunoSEQ multiplex PCR, and TCRdb's table has in-frame clones only and misses some. In the table there are 220,000 or so clones, approximately 90% of which are singletons. The sample consisted of peripheral blood. The chain employs TRBV6-1 and TRBJ2-7; 8 nucleotides line up with TRBD2. The source of this sequence is a man in his 60s with COVID-19, enrolled during active disease. The CDR3 DNA follows: TGTGCCAGCAGTGAAGAGACTAGCGCTAGCTCCTACGAGCAGTACTTC. It yields the protein CASSEETSASSYEQYF.